This T cell receptor beta chain was found in a study of graft-versus-host responses after intestinal transplantation. A remark on this clone: What it binds is not known.

The table came from immunoSEQ multiplex PCR; TCRdb's copy has only in-frame clones and leaves some out. The data show about 100,000 clones, with roughly 87% seen just once and over 0.75% held by the top ten. The CDR3 runs to 16 residues. CDR1 GTSNPN and CDR2 SVGIG come from the germline V gene (reference sequence). V was pared by 2 bases and J by 6 bases, with 22 bases between. Points from the study as a whole: Allografts from individuals with graft-donor T cell macrochimerism displayed high graft-versus-host to host-versus-graft clonal ratios. In recipient marrow, GvH clones were found, and some appeared first in ileum or blood.

The chain employs TRBV30 and TRBJ1-1, with a possible D match to TRBD1 (6 bases). The origin of this receptor is a human donor who was the organ donor for an intestinal transplant. Sample: unstimulated CD4+ T cells sorted from spleen or lymph node cells, taken before transplant. The CDR3 here is CAWSTTLRRGRAEAFF. The CDR3 DNA sequence: TGTGCCTGGAGTACAACCCTTCGCAGGGGCAGGGCTGAAGCTTTCTTT.